This entry is about one TCR beta chain. The antigen is not known. The sample is drawn from a study of T cell responses to AZD1222 COVID-19 vaccine. General study findings and limits: Recipients of AZD1222 seropositive at baseline numbered only 6 or 7.

The method was immunoSEQ multiplex PCR; TCRdb's version includes in-frame clones alone and lacks a portion of them. This listing includes around 150,000 clones. The sequence was obtained from an adult in good health. Sequenced sample: peripheral blood.

The chain's CDR3 is CAISTEINSNQPQHF. In nucleotides, the CDR3 is TGTGCCATCAGCACAGAAATAAATAGCAATCAGCCCCAGCATTTT. This chain uses TRBV10-3 with TRBJ1-5; D gene uncertain. This CDR3 is built from 15 residues. Germline V CDR1 and CDR2: ENHRY, SYGVKD. Trimming shortened V by 6 bases and J by 0 bases, and 12 bases separated the two germline ends.